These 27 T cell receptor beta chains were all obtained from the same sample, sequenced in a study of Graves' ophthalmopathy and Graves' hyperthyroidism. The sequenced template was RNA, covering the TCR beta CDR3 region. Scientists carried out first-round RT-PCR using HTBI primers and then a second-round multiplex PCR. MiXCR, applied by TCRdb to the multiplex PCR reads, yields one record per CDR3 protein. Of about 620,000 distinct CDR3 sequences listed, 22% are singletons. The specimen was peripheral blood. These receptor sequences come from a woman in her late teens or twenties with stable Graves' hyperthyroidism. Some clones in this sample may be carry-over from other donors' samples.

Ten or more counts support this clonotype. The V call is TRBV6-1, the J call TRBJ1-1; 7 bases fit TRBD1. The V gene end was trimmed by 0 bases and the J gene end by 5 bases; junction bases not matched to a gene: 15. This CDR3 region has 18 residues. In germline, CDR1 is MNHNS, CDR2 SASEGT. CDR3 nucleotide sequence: TGTGCCAGCAGTGAAGCACCTTACGCTAACAGGGGACATACTGAAGCTTTCTTT. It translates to CASSEAPYANRGHTEAFF.

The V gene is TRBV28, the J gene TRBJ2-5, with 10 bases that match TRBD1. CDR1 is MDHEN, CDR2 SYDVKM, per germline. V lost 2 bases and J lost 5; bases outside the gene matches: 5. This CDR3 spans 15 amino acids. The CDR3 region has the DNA TGTGCCAGCAGTTTAAGACAGGGGGCAGGGGAGACCCAGTACTTC. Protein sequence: CASSLRQGAGETQYF. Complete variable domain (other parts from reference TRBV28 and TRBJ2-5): DVKVTQSSRYLVKRTGEKVFLECVQDMDHENMFWYRQDPGLGLRLIYFSYDVKMKEKGDIPEGYSVSREKKERFSLILESASTNQTSMYLCASSLRQGAGETQYFGPGTRLLVL.

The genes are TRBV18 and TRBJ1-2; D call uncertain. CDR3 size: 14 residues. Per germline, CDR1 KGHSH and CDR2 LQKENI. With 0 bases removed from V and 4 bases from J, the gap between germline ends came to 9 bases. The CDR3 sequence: CASSPPIPGYGYTF. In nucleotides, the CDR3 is TGTGCCAGCTCACCACCGATCCCGGGCTATGGCTACACCTTC.

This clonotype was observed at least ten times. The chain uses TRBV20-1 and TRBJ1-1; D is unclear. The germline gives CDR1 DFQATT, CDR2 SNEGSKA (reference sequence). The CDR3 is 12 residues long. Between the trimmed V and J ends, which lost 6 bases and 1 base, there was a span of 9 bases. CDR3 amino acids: CSAPGENTEAFF. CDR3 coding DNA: TGCAGTGCCCCCGGAGAGAACACTGAAGCTTTCTTT.

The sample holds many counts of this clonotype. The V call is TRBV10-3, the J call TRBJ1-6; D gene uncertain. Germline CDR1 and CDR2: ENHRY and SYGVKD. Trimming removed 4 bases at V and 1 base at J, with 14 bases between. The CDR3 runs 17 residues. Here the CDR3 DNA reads TGTGCCATCAGTGTTGGAGGGAAATATTCCTATAATTCACCCCTCCACTTT. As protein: CAISVGGKYSYNSPLHF.

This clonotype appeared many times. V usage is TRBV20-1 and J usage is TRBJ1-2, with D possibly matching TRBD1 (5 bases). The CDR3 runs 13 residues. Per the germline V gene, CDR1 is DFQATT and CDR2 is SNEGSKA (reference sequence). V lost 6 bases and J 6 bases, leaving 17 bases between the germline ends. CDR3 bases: TGCAGTGCGACGATCGTGGGGACCGATGGCTACACCTTC. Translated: CSATIVGTDGYTF.

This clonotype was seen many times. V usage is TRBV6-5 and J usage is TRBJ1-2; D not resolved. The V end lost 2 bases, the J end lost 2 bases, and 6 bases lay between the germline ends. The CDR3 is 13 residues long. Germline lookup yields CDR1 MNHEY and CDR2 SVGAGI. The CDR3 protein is CASSYLPNYGYTF. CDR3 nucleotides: TGTGCCAGCAGTTACCTACCCAACTATGGCTACACCTTC.

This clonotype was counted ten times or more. Here the CDR3 reads CASSEEFWTGSNQPQHF. In nucleotides, the CDR3 is TGTGCCAGCAGTGAAGAATTTTGGACAGGGAGCAATCAGCCCCAGCATTTT. The chain is built from TRBV6-1 and TRBJ1-5, with 8 bases fitting TRBD1. This CDR3 has 17 residues. Germline loops: CDR1 MNHNS, CDR2 SASEGT. V gave up 1 base and J gave up 1 base; unmatched junction bases: 6.

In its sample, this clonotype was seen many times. CDR3 region: CASSFDRAGGYTF. The DNA for the CDR3 is TGTGCCAGCAGCTTCGACAGGGCGGGCGGCTACACCTTC. This sequence joins TRBV7-2 and TRBJ1-2; 7 positions match TRBD1. This CDR3 spans 13 amino acids. The V segment lost 3 bases and the J segment 8 bases; nucleotides outside the gene matches: 6. The germline CDR1 and CDR2 sequences are SGHTA and FQGNSA.

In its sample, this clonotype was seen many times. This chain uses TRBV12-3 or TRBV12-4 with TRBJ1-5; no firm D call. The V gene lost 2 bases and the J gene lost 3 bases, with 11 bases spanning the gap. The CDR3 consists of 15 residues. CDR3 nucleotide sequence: TGTGCCAGCAGTTTATTGGGGAAGCCCAATCAGCCCCAGCATTTT. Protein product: CASSLLGKPNQPQHF.

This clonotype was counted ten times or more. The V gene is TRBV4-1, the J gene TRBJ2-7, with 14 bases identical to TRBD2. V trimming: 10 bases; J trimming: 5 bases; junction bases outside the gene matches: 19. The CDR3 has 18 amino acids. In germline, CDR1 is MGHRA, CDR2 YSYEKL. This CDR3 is CATAAGGLAGDLINEQYF. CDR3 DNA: TGCGCCACCGCGGCGGGGGGACTAGCGGGAGACTTGATTAACGAGCAGTACTTC.

The CDR3 nucleotides read TGTGCCAGCAGCTTAGGCCTAGCGGGGGCAGAAGAGACCCAGTACTTC. Amino acid sequence: CASSLGLAGAEETQYF. The V gene is TRBV7-9, the J gene TRBJ2-5; 10 positions match TRBD2. Germline V lookup: CDR1 SEHNR, CDR2 FQNEAQ (reference sequence). The CDR3 runs to 16 residues. V dropped 1 base and J dropped 3; count of bases not matched to a gene: 5.

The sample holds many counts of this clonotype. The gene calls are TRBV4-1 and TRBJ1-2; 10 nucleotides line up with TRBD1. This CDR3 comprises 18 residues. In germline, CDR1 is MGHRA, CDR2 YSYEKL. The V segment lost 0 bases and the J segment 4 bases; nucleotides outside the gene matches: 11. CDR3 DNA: TGCGCCAGCAGCCAAGAGGGAGGAGGACAGGGGGGTGGCTATGGCTACACCTTC. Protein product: CASSQEGGGQGGGYGYTF.

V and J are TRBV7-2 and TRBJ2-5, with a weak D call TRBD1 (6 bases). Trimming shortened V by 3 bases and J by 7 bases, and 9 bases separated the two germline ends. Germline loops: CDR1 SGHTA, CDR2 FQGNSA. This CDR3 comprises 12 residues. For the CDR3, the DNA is TGTGCCAGCAGCTTTGACAGGAGGACCCAGTACTTC. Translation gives CASSFDRRTQYF.

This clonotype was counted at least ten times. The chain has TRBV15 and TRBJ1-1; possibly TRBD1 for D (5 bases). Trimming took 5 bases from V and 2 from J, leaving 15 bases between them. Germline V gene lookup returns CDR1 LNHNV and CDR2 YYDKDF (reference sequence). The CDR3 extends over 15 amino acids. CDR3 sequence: CATSLSLGRNTEAFF. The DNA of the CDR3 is TGTGCCACCAGCTTGAGCCTGGGACGAAACACTGAAGCTTTCTTT.

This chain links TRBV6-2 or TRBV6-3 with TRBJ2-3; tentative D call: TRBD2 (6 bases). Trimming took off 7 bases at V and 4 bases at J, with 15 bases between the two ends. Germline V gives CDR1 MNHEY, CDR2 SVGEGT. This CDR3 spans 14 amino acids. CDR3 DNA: TGTGCCAGCACAGGAGGAGGGCCCTCAGATACGCAGTATTTT. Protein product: CASTGGGPSDTQYF.

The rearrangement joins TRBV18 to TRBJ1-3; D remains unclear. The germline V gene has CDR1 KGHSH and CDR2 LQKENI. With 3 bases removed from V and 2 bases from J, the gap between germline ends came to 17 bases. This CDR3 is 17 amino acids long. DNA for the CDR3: TGTGCCAGCTCACCGCCCGGCTTCATCCCTCCTGGAAACACCATATATTTT. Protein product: CASSPPGFIPPGNTIYF. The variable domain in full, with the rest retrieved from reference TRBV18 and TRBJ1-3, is NAGVMQNPRHLVRRRGQEARLRCSPMKGHSHVYWYRQLPEEGLKFMVYLQKENIIDESGMPKERFSAEFPKEGPSILRIQQVVRGDSAAYFCASSPPGFIPPGNTIYFGEGSWLTVV.

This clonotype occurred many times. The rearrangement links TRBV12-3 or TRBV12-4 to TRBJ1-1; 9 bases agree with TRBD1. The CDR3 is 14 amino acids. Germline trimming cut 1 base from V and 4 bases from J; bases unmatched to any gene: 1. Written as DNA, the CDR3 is TGTGCCAGCAGTTTAGAGACAGGGGGCACTGAAGCTTTCTTT. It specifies CASSLETGGTEAFF.

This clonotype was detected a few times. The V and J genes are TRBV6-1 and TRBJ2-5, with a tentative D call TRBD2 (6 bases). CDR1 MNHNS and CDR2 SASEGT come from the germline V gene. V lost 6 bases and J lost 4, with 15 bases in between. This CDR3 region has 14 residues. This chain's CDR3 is CASRPTLGGETQYF. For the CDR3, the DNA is TGTGCCAGCAGGCCTACTCTCGGGGGAGAGACCCAGTACTTC.

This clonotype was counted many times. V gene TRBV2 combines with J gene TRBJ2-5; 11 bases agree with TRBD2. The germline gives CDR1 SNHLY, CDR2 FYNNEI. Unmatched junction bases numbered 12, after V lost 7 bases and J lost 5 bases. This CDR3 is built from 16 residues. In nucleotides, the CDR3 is TGTGCCAGCAAGCAGCTAGCGGGGGGAAGGGAGGAGACCCAGTACTTC. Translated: CASKQLAGGREETQYF.

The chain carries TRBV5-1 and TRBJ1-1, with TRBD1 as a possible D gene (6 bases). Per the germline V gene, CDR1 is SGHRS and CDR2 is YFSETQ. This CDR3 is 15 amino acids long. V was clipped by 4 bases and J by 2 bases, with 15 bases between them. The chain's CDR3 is CASSQRWGPNTEAFF. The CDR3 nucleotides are TGCGCCAGCAGCCAGCGGTGGGGGCCCAACACTGAAGCTTTCTTT. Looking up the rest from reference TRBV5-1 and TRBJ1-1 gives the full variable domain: KAGVTQTPRYLIKTRGQQVTLSCSPISGHRSVSWYQQTPGQGLQFLFEYFSETQRNKGNFPGRFSGRQFSNSRSEMNVSTLELGDSALYLCASSQRWGPNTEAFFGQGTRLTVV.

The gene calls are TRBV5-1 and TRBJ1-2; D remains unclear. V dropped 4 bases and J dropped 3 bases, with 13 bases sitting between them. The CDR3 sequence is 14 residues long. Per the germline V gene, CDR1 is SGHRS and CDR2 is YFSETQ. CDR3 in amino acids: CASSIGPSYYGYTF. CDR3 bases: TGCGCCAGCAGCATCGGACCAAGTTACTATGGCTACACCTTC.

The CDR3 DNA reads TGTGCCAGCAGTATTATAGCGGGAGGAGGTGGAGAGACCCAGTACTTC. This encodes CASSIIAGGGGETQYF. The V gene is TRBV12-3 or TRBV12-4, the J gene TRBJ2-5; 10 bases match TRBD2. J lost 4 bases, V lost 5 bases, and 10 bases had no gene match. The CDR3 is made up of 16 amino acids.

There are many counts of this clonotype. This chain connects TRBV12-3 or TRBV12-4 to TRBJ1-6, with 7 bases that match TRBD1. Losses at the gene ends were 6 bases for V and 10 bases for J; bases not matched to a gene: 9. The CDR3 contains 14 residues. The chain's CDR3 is CASSDGTVRSPLHF. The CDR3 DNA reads TGTGCCAGCAGCGACGGGACAGTGCGGTCACCCCTCCACTTT.

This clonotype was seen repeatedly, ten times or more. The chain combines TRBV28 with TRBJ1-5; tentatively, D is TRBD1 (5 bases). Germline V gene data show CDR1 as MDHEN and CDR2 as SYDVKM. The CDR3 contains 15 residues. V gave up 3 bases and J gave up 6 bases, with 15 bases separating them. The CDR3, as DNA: TGTGCCAGCAGTTTTGGTTTTGGGGGGGGTCAGCCCCAGCATTTT. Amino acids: CASSFGFGGGQPQHF.

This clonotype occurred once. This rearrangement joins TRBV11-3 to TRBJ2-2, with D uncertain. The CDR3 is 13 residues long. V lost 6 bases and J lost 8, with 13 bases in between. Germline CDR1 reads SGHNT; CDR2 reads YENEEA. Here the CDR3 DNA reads TGTGCCAGCAGTTCTTTAAGGATGGGGGAGCTGTTTTTT. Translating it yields CASSSLRMGELFF.

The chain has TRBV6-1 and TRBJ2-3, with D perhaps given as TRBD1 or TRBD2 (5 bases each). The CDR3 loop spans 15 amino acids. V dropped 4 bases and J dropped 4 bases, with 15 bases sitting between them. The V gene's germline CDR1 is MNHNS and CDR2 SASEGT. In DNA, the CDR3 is TGTGCCAGCAGTGTTTCAACGAGGGGTGCAGATACGCAGTATTTT. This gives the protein CASSVSTRGADTQYF.